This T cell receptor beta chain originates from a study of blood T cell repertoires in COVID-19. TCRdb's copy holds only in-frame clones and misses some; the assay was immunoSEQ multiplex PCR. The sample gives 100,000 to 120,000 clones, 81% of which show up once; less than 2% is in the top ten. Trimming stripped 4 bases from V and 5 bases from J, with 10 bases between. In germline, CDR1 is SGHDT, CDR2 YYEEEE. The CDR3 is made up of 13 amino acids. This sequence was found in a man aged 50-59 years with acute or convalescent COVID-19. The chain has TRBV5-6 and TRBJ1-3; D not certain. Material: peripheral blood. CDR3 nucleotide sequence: TGTGCCAGCAGCCTCCGGGTCCGAAACACCATATATTTT. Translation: CASSLRVRNTIYF.